In its sample, the clone carrying this TCR beta chain ranks as medium-sized. The record originates from a study of T cells after yellow fever vaccination. Study context: Libraries from low-cell-number fractions were prepared with the SMART-Seq v4 Ultra Low Input RNA kit. Study conclusions and caveats: Faster peaking, at day 5 versus 15, marked a secondary response that was weaker.

TCRdb processed the 5' RACE reads anew with MiXCR; each CDR3 protein has one entry. The table shows about 4,400 distinct CDR3 sequences, with under 10% occurring only once. Germline CDR1 reads KGHDR; CDR2 reads SFDVKD. V lost 7 bases, J lost 7 bases, and 10 bases stayed unmatched. This CDR3 contains 14 residues. This TCR derives from a man aged 30 to 45 who received the YFV17D yellow fever vaccine. The chain combines TRBV24-1 with TRBJ2-5, with 8 bases lining up with TRBD1. The sample was PBMCs, either bulk or a sorted T-cell subset (CD4+, CD8+, memory, or dextramer-sorted; not recorded which), taken 15 days after the yellow fever booster vaccination. The CDR3, as DNA: TGTGCCACCAGGAGGGACAGGAGAGGGGTGACCCAGTACTTC. It codes for CATRRDRRGVTQYF.